The clone carrying this TCR beta chain has just one count. The target antigen is unknown. A read error may produce the germline difference seen at one junction end. This specimen belongs to a study of OX40 agonist ivuxolimab in advanced cancers. Study-level background: Patients with hepatocellular carcinoma, melanoma, renal cell or head and neck cancer made up the dose-escalation patients.

Study-wide findings and caveats: CD4+ and CD8+ T cells in blood underwent clonal expansion by week 6 at 0.1 to 3.0 mg/kg. The average count of expanded clones was higher among CD8+ T cells than among CD4+.

Sampling of blood occurred at baseline, cycle 4 day 1, and cycle 7 day 1. The germline V gene has CDR1 SSHAT and CDR2 FNYEAQ (reference sequence). The CDR3 consists of 13 residues. TCRdb's copy holds only in-frame clones and misses some; the assay was immunoSEQ multiplex PCR. The sample lists some 57,000 clones, around 86% seen once, with around 1% in the top ten. Source: CD4+ or CD8+ T cells sorted from blood, taken in a trial of the OX40 agonist ivuxolimab. This sequence joins TRBV7-7 and TRBJ2-3; TRBD1 matches at 8 bases. The receptor was derived from an adult with an advanced solid tumor such as melanoma, head and neck, liver or kidney cancer. The CDR3 bases are TGTGCTAGCAGCTTAGACAGGGGAAATACGCAGTATTTT. Residues: CASSLDRGNTQYF.